The rows below give T cell receptor beta chains drawn from one sample of a study of cytomegalovirus exposure and HLA in healthy donors. Generated by immunoSEQ multiplex PCR, the TCRdb table keeps only in-frame clones and is missing some. The table includes under 400,000 clones, 86% detected once. Sequencing used PBMCs. All receptors come from a woman aged 18-35 years in good health and CMV-seronegative. The CDR3 runs from the conserved cysteine through the conserved F or W. The order of the fields is clone size, D gene, J gene, V gene, CDR3 DNA, CDR3 protein. The D gene is left open where the match is weak. The size of a clone is reported for some rows only, either as once, few or many, or as a class for expanded clones.

. TRBD2 TRBJ2-2 TRBV15 TGTGCCACCAGCCCCTCCCGGGGAGCGGGAGTGACCGGGGAGCTGTTTTTT CATSPSRGAGVTGELFF
. . TRBJ2-1 TRBV7-6 TGTGCCAGCAGCGTAGGCGGTGAGCAGTTCTTC CASSVGGEQFF
. TRBD2 TRBJ2-3 TRBV13 TGTGCCAGCAGCTTATGGGGGGGGACAGATACGCAGTATTTT CASSLWGGTDTQYF
. TRBD1 TRBJ2-7 TRBV2 TGTGCCAGCAGTGAGAGGGACAGGGAGGTCGAGCAGTACTTC CASSERDREVEQYF
. TRBD2 TRBJ2-7 TRBV6-5 TGTGCCAGCAGATTAGCGGGAGTGGCCTACGAGCAGTACTTC CASRLAGVAYEQYF
. TRBD1 TRBJ1-1 TRBV5-1 TGCGCCAGCAGCGGGGACAGGGGGAACACTGAAGCTTTCTTT CASSGDRGNTEAFF
once . TRBJ2-3 TRBV30 TGTGCCTGGACCGTGGGGGGGCTGGATACGCAGTATTTT CAWTVGGLDTQYF
. . TRBJ2-1 TRBV6-1 TGTGCCAGCACCGTGAAAGGCGGCGCGTACAATGAGCAGTTCTTC CASTVKGGAYNEQFF
many TRBD2 TRBJ2-3 TRBV29-1 TGCAGCGTTGTGTCGGGGGGGCCGGTAGATACGCAGTATTTT CSVVSGGPVDTQYF
. . TRBJ2-6 TRBV10-3 TGTGCCATCAGTGTGGCAGGGAACTTGCATCCTGGGGCCAACGTCCTGACTTTC CAISVAGNLHPGANVLTF
. TRBD2 TRBJ2-3 TRBV7-9 TGTGCCAGCCGGACTAGCGGGGGAGATACGCAGTATTTT CASRTSGGDTQYF
. . TRBJ2-2 TRBV5-6 TGTGCCAGCAGCTTGGACAGGGCCCTGGAGCTGTTTTTT CASSLDRALELFF
. TRBD1 TRBJ2-7 TRBV7-8 TGTGCCAGCAGCTCTCGGGACAGAAGCGAGCAGTACTTC CASSSRDRSEQYF
once TRBD2 TRBJ2-7 TRBV27 TGTGCCAGCAGTTCCACGGGACTACCTGCCTACGAGCAGTACTTC CASSSTGLPAYEQYF
. . TRBJ2-2 TRBV7-8 TGTGCCAGCAGCTCCTCAGACCCGGGGGCCGGGGAGCTGTTTTTT CASSSSDPGAGELFF
. . TRBJ2-7 TRBV29-1 TGCAGCGTTGGGTACAGCTTCCTCTCCTACGAGCAGTACTTC CSVGYSFLSYEQYF
. . TRBJ2-3 TRBV28 TGTGCCAGCAGTTTATGGTCCGAGATCACAGATACGCAGTATTTT CASSLWSEITDTQYF
. . TRBJ2-5 TRBV7-9 TGTGCCAGCAGCTTAAGGCGGGATCAAGAGACCCAGTACTTC CASSLRRDQETQYF